This T cell receptor beta chain was sequenced in a study of tissue T cells after allogeneic stem cell transplantation. Study-wide findings and caveats: The patient cohort was small and clinically heterogeneous, with limited sampling depth. Motif-based clustering found tissue-specific repertoire signatures shared across patients, though few clones were shared. TCR repertoires tracked anatomic similarity, regardless of disease or transplant status.

The CDR3 loop spans 15 amino acids. Between the trimmed V and J ends, which lost 0 bases and 0 bases, there was a span of 8 bases. Looked up from germline, CDR1 is NSHNY and CDR2 is SYGAGN. CDR3 sequences, V/J genes, frequencies and template counts came from survey-depth TCRbeta sequencing. TCRdb's table, derived via immunoSEQ multiplex PCR, lists solely in-frame clones and lacks some. Counted here are 48,000 or so clones, 65% to 80% occurring once; the ten biggest clones make up about 0.7%. Comment on this clone: Its antigen is currently unknown. The gene names given are mouse names. The read is 1 residue too short to cover the CDR3 end, so that end is filled in from the germline J gene.

The sample comprised sorted cells pooled from one or two spleens. The chain links TRBV13-1 to TRBJ2-4; no clear D gene. The TCR sequence derives from a pool of C57BL/6 mice in good health. The CDR3 reads CASSDEWASQNTLYF. The part of the CDR3 DNA that was read is TGTGCCAGCAGTGATGAGTGGGCCAGTCAAAACACCTTGTAC.